This TCR beta chain was recovered during a study of blood T cell repertoires in COVID-19. This CDR3 has 16 amino acids. Trimming took off 6 bases at V and 5 bases at J, with 20 bases between the two ends. Germline V gives CDR1 MGHRA, CDR2 YSYEKL. Here immunoSEQ multiplex PCR was the method, and the copy in TCRdb shows in-frame clones only, minus some. The sample includes roughly 160,000 clones, 70% to 90% of them seen just once. This clonotype originated in a woman aged 80 or over with COVID-19, enrolled during active disease. The sequenced material came from peripheral blood. This chain connects TRBV4-1 to TRBJ1-5, with D perhaps matching TRBD1 (6 bases). For the CDR3, the DNA is TGCGCCAGCAGACCTAAGCTTGGACAGCAAGATCAGCCCCAGCATTTT. Translation gives CASRPKLGQQDQPQHF.